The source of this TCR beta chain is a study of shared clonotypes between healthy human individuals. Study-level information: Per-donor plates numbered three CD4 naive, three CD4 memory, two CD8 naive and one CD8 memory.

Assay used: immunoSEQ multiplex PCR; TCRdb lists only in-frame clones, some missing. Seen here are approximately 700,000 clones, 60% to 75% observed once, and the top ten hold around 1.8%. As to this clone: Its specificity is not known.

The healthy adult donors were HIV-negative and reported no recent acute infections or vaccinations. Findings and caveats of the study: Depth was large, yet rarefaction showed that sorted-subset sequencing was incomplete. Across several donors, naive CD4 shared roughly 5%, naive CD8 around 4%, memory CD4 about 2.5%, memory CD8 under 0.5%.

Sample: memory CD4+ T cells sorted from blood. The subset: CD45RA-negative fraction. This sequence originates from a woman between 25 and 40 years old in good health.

This chain's CDR3 is CSVKATGGLYEQYF. Here the CDR3 DNA reads TGCAGCGTCAAAGCGACGGGGGGGCTCTACGAGCAGTACTTC. V usage is TRBV29-1 and J usage is TRBJ2-7, with 8 bases matching TRBD2. The J segment lost 3 bases and the V segment lost 6 bases, leaving 10 bases of the junction unmatched. Per the germline V gene, CDR1 is SQVTM and CDR2 is ANQGSEA. This CDR3 region has 14 residues.